The 2 T cell receptor beta chains below all came from one sample that was sequenced in a study of cytomegalovirus exposure and HLA in healthy donors. The study ran its PCR with 60 Vbeta and 13 Jbeta primers. Assay: immunoSEQ multiplex PCR; the TCRdb copy retains only in-frame clones and omits some. The sample gives around 89,000 clones, 81% of which show up once; approximately 1.2% is in the top ten. Specimen: PBMCs. These receptors came from a girl aged 2 to 10 in good health and CMV-seropositive.

The chain employs TRBV5-1 and TRBJ2-5, with 8 bases aligning to TRBD1. Germline CDR1 and CDR2: SGHRS and YFSETQ. V dropped 1 base and J dropped 5; count of bases not matched to a gene: 10. The CDR3 has 16 amino acids. This chain's CDR3 is CASSLSMAGGSETQYF. The CDR3 DNA sequence: TGCGCCAGCAGCTTGAGTATGGCAGGGGGCTCGGAGACCCAGTACTTC.

The V and J genes are TRBV18 and TRBJ2-5; D uncertain. CDR1 is KGHSH and CDR2 is LQKENI in the germline V gene. This CDR3 contains 14 residues. Trimming pared 6 bases from V and 2 bases from J, leaving 13 bases between. The CDR3 sequence: CASSPPQAQETQYF. The CDR3 DNA reads as TGTGCCAGCTCCCCCCCCCAGGCTCAAGAGACCCAGTACTTC.